This record looks at one T cell receptor beta chain sequence and its context. Its antigen is undetermined. Clones were sequenced by immunoSEQ multiplex PCR, and TCRdb holds only the in-frame ones, with some missing. The table has tens of thousands of clones, roughly nine tenths seen once. These data come from a study of graft-versus-host responses after intestinal transplantation. The overall study: For approximately 3 years after anti-thymocyte globulin induction, all recipients took tacrolimus and steroids.

The V and J ends lost 7 bases and 0 bases, in that order; junction bases with no gene match: 14. The CDR3 length is 17 residues. The V gene's germline CDR1 is SQVTM and CDR2 ANQGSEA. Findings and caveats of the study: Some patients had graft-donor T cell macrochimerism. In their allografts, the ratios of graft-versus-host to host-versus-graft T cell clones were high.

This sequence originates from a human donor who was the organ donor for an intestinal transplant. Source: unstimulated CD4+ T cells sorted from spleen or lymph node cells, taken before transplant. The chain combines TRBV29-1 with TRBJ2-2; 7 nucleotides agree with TRBD2. The CDR3 spells CSARKGRGGANTGELFF. Here the CDR3 DNA reads TGCAGCGCCCGTAAGGGGAGGGGAGGGGCGAACACCGGGGAGCTGTTTTTT.